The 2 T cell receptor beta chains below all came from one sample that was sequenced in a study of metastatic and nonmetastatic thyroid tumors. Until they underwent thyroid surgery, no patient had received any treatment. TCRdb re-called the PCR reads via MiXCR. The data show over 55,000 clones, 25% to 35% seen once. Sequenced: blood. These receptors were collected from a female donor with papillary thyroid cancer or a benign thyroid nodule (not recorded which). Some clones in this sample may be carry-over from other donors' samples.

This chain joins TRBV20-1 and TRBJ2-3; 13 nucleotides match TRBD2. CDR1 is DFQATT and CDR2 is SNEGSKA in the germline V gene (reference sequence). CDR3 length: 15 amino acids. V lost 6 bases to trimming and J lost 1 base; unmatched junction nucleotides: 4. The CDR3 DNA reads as TGCAGTGCCACACTAGCGGGAGGGCGCACAGATACGCAGTATTTT. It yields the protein CSATLAGGRTDTQYF.

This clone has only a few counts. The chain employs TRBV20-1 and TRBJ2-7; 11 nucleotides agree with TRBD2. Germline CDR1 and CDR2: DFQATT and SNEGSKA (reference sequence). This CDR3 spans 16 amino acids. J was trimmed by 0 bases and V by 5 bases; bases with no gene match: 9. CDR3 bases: TGCAGTGCTCAGGGGACTAGCGGAGTGAGCTCCTACGAGCAGTACTTC. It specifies CSAQGTSGVSSYEQYF.